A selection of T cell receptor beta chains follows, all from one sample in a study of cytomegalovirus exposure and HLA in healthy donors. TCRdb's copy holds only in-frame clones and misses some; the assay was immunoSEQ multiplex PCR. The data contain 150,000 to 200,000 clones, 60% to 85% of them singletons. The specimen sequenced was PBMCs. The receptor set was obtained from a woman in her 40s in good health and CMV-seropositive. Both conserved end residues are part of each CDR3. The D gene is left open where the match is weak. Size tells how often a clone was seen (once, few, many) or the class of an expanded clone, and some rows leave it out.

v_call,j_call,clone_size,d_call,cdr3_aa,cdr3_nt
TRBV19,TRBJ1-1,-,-,CASRSTQVDTEAFF,TGTGCCAGTAGATCTACGCAGGTGGACACTGAAGCTTTCTTT
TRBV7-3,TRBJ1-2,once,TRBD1,CASSLAGGNGYTF,TGTGCCAGCAGCTTAGCAGGGGGCAATGGCTACACCTTC
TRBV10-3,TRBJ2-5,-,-,CASSEAFPPRGTQYF,TGTGCCAGCAGTGAAGCTTTCCCCCCCCGGGGGACCCAGTACTTC
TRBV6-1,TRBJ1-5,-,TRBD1,CASSDRDRGPNQPQHF,TGTGCCAGCAGTGATAGGGACAGGGGGCCAAATCAGCCCCAGCATTTT
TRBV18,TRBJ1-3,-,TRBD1,CASSRDSGNTIYF,TGTGCCAGCTCACGGGACAGTGGAAACACCATATATTTT
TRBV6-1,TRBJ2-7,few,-,CASSVGTGVGYEQYF,TGTGCCAGCAGTGTAGGTACGGGGGTGGGCTACGAGCAGTACTTC
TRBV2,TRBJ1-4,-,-,CASSPRHVTRLFF,TGTGCCAGCAGTCCCAGACACGTAACCCGACTGTTTTTT
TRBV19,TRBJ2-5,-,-,CASSIMTGETQYF,TGTGCCAGTAGTATTATGACAGGAGAGACCCAGTACTTC
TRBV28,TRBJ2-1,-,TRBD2,CASSPTLASSYNEQFF,TGTGCCAGCAGCCCGACACTAGCGAGCTCCTACAATGAGCAGTTCTTC
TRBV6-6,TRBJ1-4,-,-,CASSYIGQPHNEKLFF,TGTGCCAGCAGTTACATTGGACAGCCGCATAATGAAAAACTGTTTTTT
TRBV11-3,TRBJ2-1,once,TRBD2,CASSLGGTSYNEQFF,TGTGCCAGCAGCTTAGGTGGGACTAGCTACAATGAGCAGTTCTTC
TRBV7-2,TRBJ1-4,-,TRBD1,CASSLAQGGREKLFF,TGTGCCAGCAGCTTAGCACAGGGGGGAAGGGAAAAACTGTTTTTT
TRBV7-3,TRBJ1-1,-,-,CASSLFQGLGEAFF,TGTGCCAGCAGCTTATTTCAGGGTTTAGGTGAAGCTTTCTTT
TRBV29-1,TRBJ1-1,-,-,CIAQENGGAAAFF,TGCATCGCTCAGGAAAACGGAGGGGCAGCCGCTTTCTTT
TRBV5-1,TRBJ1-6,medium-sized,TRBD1,CASSLAGTVNTPLHF,TGCGCCAGCAGCTTGGCCGGGACAGTAAATACACCCCTCCACTTT
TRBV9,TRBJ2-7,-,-,CASSVGPGTEQYF,TGTGCCAGCAGCGTAGGCCCCGGGACAGAGCAGTACTTC
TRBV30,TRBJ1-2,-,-,CAWSPTGPGYTF,TGTGCCTGGAGTCCAACAGGGCCTGGCTACACCTTC
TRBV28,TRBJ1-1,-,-,CASPSGTSTMNTEAFF,TGTGCCAGCCCCTCCGGGACAAGCACTATGAACACTGAAGCTTTCTTT
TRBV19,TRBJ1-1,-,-,CASARGLKDTEAFF,TGTGCCAGTGCACGAGGTCTGAAGGACACTGAAGCTTTCTTT
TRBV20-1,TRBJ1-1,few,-,CSASDREAFF,TGCAGTGCTAGCGACAGGGAAGCTTTCTTT
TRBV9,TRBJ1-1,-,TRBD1,CASSAGQVNTEAFF,TGTGCCAGCAGCGCCGGACAGGTGAACACTGAAGCTTTCTTT
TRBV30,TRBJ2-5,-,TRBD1,CAWEGQAKRETQYF,TGTGCCTGGGAGGGACAGGCCAAAAGGGAGACCCAGTACTTC
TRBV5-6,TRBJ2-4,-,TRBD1,CASSHSSDRGGSYIQYF,TGTGCCAGCAGCCACTCTAGCGACAGGGGTGGGTCGTACATTCAGTACTTC
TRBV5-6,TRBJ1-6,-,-,CASSVLQGTQASPLHF,TGTGCCAGCAGCGTACTACAGGGTACTCAGGCGTCACCCCTCCACTTT
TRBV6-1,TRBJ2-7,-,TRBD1,CATDRASYEQYF,TGTGCCACGGACAGGGCCTCCTACGAGCAGTACTTC
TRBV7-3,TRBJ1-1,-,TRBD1,CARVTGPTEAFF,TGTGCCAGGGTGACAGGGCCCACTGAAGCTTTCTTT
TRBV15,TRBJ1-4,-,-,CATSRDIGAQEKLFF,TGTGCCACCAGCAGAGATATAGGGGCTCAGGAAAAACTGTTTTTT
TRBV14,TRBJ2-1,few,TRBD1,CASSIYTGTGIWDEQFF,TGTGCCAGCAGCATTTATACCGGGACAGGGATATGGGATGAGCAGTTCTTC
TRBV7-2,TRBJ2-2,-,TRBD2,CASSLQAGVNTGELFF,TGTGCCAGCAGCTTACAAGCGGGGGTCAACACCGGGGAGCTGTTTTTT
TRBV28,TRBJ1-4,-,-,CASSLRDRSSKLFF,TGTGCCAGCAGTTTGCGGGACCGATCCTCAAAACTGTTTTTT
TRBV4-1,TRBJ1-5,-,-,CASSQEAQGSNQPQHF,TGCGCCAGCAGCCAAGAAGCTCAGGGTAGCAATCAGCCCCAGCATTTT
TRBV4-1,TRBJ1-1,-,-,CASSQAGNTEAFF,TGCGCCAGCAGCCAAGCGGGAAACACTGAAGCTTTCTTT
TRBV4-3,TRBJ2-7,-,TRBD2,CASSQDRTGGPYEQYF,TGCGCCAGCAGCCAAGATCGAACGGGGGGACCCTACGAGCAGTACTTC
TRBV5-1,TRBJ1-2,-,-,CASSLGQGKSDGYTF,TGCGCCAGCAGCTTGGGCCAGGGGAAGTCGGATGGCTACACCTTC
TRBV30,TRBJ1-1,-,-,CAWSTTPGLPVGAFF,TGTGCCTGGAGTACAACCCCGGGACTCCCGGTGGGAGCTTTCTTT
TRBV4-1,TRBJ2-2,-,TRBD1,CASSRQGSTTGELFF,TGCGCCAGCAGCCGACAGGGTTCGACCACCGGGGAGCTGTTTTTT
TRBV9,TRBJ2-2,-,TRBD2,CASSVATGELAGELFF,TGTGCCAGCAGCGTAGCTACTGGGGAACTAGCGGGGGAGCTGTTTTTT
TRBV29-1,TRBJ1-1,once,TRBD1,CSVPPTGGTEAFF,TGCAGCGTTCCCCCGACAGGGGGCACTGAAGCTTTCTTT
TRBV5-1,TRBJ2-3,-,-,CASSRSGTDTQYF,TGCGCCAGCAGCCGCAGTGGCACAGATACGCAGTATTTT
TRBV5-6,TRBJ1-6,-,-,CASSWGTPGRNNSPLHF,TGTGCCAGCAGCTGGGGGACACCGGGACGGAATAATTCACCCCTCCACTTT
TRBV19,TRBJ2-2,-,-,CASNQAGNTGELFF,TGTGCCAGTAATCAAGCGGGGAACACCGGGGAGCTGTTTTTT
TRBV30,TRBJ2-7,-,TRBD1,CAWSVARGPYEQYF,TGTGCCTGGAGTGTTGCTAGGGGGCCGTACGAGCAGTACTTC
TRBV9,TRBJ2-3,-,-,CASSLDYYTQYF,TGTGCCAGCAGCCTGGACTATTATACGCAGTATTTT
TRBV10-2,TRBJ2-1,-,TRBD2,CASSESIWTSSGAPDNEQFF,TGCGCCAGCAGTGAGTCGATATGGACTAGCAGCGGGGCACCTGACAATGAGCAGTTCTTC
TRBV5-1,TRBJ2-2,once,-,CASSSALRVSTGELFF,TGCGCCAGCAGCTCCGCCCTCAGGGTATCTACCGGGGAGCTGTTTTTT
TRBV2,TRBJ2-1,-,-,CASTRTRGEQFF,TGTGCCAGCACCCGAACCCGGGGGGAGCAGTTCTTC
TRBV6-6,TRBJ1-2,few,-,CASRPDSDYGYTF,TGTGCCAGCAGACCCGACAGTGACTATGGCTACACCTTC
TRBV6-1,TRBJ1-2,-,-,CASSPGRLNYGYTF,TGTGCCAGCAGCCCAGGCAGGCTCAACTATGGCTACACCTTC
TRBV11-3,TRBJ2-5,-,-,CASSLGTAQETQYF,TGTGCCAGCAGCTTAGGGACTGCCCAAGAGACCCAGTACTTC
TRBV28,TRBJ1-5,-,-,CASSTGPLNQPQHF,TGTGCCAGCAGTACAGGGCCCCTTAATCAGCCCCAGCATTTT